This TCR beta chain was recovered during a study of control samples from healthy donors and cancer patients. The method was immunoSEQ multiplex PCR; TCRdb's version includes in-frame clones alone and lacks a portion of them. This sample has 100,000 to 150,000 clones, with approximately 90% found just once. The germline V gene has CDR1 MNHEY and CDR2 SVGAGI. Trimming removed 2 bases from V and 8 bases from J; junction bases left unmatched: 11. The CDR3 loop spans 16 amino acids. The rearrangement links TRBV6-5 to TRBJ2-1; 8 bases agree with TRBD2. The receptor was isolated from a man aged 18 to 30 in good health. Sequencing was carried out using blood. CDR3 protein: CASSYGTGGPWYEQFF. The CDR3 DNA reads as TGTGCCAGCAGTTACGGGACGGGGGGGCCTTGGTATGAGCAGTTCTTC.